A single sample gave rise to the 5 T cell receptor beta chains below, sequenced in a study of OX40 agonist ivuxolimab in advanced cancers. TCRdb keeps only in-frame clones here, not all; method: immunoSEQ multiplex PCR. The sample has more than 25,000 clones; 85% are singletons. The sequenced sample was CD4+ or CD8+ T cells sorted from blood, obtained in a trial of the OX40 agonist ivuxolimab. The source of these receptors is an adult with an advanced solid tumor such as melanoma, head and neck, liver or kidney cancer.

The chain employs TRBV6-1 and TRBJ2-4; TRBD1 matches 8 bases. The CDR3 contains 17 residues. V gave up 3 bases and J gave up 0 bases; unmatched junction bases: 7. Germline loops: CDR1 MNHNS, CDR2 SASEGT. CDR3 DNA: TGTGCCAGCAGTGAGGAGACAGGGGCGCTAGCCAAAAACATTCAGTACTTC. It encodes CASSEETGALAKNIQYF.

The chain joins TRBV2 to TRBJ1-1; D is ambiguous. This CDR3 comprises 12 residues. Trimming took 5 bases from V and 1 from J, leaving 5 bases between them. The germline V gene has CDR1 SNHLY and CDR2 FYNNEI. In nucleotides, the CDR3 is TGTGCCAGCAGTATAAGGAACACTGAAGCTTTCTTT. Amino acid sequence: CASSIRNTEAFF.

The chain has TRBV2 and TRBJ1-1, with 7 bases fitting TRBD1. Germline V gene sequence: CDR1 SNHLY, CDR2 FYNNEI. CDR3 length equals 11 residues. Trimming took 8 bases from V and 7 from J; bases not matched to a gene: 4. CDR3 sequence reads: CASGGQSEAFF. The CDR3 nucleotides are TGTGCCAGCGGGGGACAGAGTGAAGCTTTCTTT. Combining the CDR3 with reference TRBV2 and TRBJ1-1 gives the whole variable domain EPEVTQTPSHQVTQMGQEVILRCVPISNHLYFYWYRQILGQKVEFLVSFYNNEISEKSEIFDDQFSVERPDGSNFTLKIRSTKLEDSAMYFCASGGQSEAFFGQGTRLTVV.

In DNA, the CDR3 is TGTGCCAGCAGCCCGGGGACGAATTATGGCTACACCTTC. Translation gives CASSPGTNYGYTF. The chain couples TRBV5-5 to TRBJ1-2; a weak D match, TRBD1 (5 bases). This CDR3 comprises 13 residues. V gave up 4 bases and J gave up 5 bases, with 12 bases separating them. Germline CDR1 and CDR2: SGHKS and YYEKEE (reference sequence).

This clone turned up a few times. The chain has TRBV6-1 and TRBJ1-1, with no clear D. CDR3 length: 13 amino acids. V was pared by 5 bases and J by 1 base, with 8 bases between. Germline lookup yields CDR1 MNHNS and CDR2 SASEGT. The CDR3 nucleotides are TGTGCCAGCAGTCCAACAGAGAACACTGAAGCTTTCTTT. It codes for CASSPTENTEAFF.